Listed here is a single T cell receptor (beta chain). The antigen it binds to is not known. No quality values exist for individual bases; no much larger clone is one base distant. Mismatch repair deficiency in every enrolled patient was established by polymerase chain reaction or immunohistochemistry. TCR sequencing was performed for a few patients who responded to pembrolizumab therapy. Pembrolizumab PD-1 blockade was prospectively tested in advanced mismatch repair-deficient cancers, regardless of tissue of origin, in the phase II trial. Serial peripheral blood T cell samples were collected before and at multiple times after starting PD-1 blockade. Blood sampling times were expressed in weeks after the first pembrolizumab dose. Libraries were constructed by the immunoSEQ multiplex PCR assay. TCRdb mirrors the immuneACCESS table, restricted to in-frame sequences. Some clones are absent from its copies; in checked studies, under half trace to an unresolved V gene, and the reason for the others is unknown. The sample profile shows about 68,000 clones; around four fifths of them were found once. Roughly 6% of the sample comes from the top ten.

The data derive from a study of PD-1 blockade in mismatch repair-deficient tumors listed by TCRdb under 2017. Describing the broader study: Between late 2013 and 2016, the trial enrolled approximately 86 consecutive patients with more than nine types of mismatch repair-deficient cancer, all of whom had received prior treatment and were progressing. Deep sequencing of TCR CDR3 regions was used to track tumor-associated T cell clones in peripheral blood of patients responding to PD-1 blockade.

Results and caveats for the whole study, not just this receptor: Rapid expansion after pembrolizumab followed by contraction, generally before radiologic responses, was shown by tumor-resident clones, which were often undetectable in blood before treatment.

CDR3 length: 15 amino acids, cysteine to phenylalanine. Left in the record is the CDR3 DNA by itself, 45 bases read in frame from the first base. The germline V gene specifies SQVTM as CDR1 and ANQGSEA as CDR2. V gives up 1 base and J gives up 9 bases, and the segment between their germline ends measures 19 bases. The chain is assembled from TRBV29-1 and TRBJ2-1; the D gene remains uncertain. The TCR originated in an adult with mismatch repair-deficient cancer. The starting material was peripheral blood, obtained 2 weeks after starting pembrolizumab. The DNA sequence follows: TGCAGCGTTGAAGTCGGTCTAGTTTATGTCGGTGAGCAGTTCTTC. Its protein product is CSVEVGLVYVGEQFF.